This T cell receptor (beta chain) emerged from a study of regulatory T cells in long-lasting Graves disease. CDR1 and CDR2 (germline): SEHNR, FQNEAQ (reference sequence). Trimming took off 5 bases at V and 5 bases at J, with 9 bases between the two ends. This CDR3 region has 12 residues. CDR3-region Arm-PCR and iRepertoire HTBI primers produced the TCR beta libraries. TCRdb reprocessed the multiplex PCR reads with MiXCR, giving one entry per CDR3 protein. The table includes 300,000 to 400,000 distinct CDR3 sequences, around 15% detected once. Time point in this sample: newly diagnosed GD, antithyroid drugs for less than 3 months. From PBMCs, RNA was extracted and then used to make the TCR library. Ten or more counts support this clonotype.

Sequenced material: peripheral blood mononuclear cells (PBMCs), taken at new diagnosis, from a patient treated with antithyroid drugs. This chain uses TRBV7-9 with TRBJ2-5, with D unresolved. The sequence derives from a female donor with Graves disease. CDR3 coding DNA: TGTGCCAGCAGCCACTCTCCGGAGACCCAGTACTTC. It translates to CASSHSPETQYF.